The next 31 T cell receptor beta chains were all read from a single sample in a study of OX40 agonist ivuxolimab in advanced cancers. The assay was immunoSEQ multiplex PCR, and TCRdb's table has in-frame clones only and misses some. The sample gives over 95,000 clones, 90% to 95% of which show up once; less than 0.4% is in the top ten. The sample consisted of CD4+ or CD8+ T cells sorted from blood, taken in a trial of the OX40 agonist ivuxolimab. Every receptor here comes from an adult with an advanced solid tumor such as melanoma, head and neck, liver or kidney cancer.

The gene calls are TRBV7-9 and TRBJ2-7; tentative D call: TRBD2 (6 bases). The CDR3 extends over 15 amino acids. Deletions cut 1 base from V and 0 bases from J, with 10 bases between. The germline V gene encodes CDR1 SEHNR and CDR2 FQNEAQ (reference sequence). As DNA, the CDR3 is TGTGCCAGCAGCTTAGTCGGGAGTTCCTCCTACGAGCAGTACTTC. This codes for CASSLVGSSSYEQYF.

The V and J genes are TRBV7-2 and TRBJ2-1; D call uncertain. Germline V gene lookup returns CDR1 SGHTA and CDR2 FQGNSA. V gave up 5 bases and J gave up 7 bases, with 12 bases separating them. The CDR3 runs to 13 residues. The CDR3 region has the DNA TGTGCCAGCAGCCCCACATTCCGTAATGAGCAGTTCTTC. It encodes CASSPTFRNEQFF. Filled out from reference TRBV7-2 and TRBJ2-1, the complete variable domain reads GAGVSQSPSNKVTEKGKDVELRCDPISGHTALYWYRQSLGQGLEFLIYFQGNSAPDKSGLPSDRFSAERTGGSVSTLTIQRTQQEDSAVYLCASSPTFRNEQFFGPGTRLTVL.

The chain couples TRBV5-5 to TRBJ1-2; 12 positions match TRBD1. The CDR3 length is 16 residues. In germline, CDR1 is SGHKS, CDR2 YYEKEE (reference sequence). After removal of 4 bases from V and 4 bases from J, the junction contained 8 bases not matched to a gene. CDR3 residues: CASSQGQGAYSYGYTF. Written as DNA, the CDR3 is TGTGCCAGCAGCCAGGGACAGGGGGCGTACTCCTATGGCTACACCTTC.

Here the CDR3 DNA reads TGTGCCAGCAGCTCCAATAGAGGCCTTGGACAGGGGGCGGAGACCCAGTACTTC. Translation gives CASSSNRGLGQGAETQYF. The chain has TRBV7-9 and TRBJ2-5; 11 bases line up with TRBD1. Germline V CDR1 and CDR2: SEHNR, FQNEAQ (reference sequence). The CDR3 spans 18 residues. V was pared by 4 bases and J by 5 bases, with 15 bases of the junction left unmatched.

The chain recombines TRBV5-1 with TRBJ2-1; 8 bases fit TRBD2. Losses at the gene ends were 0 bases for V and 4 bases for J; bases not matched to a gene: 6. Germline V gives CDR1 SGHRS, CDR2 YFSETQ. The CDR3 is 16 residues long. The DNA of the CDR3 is TGCGCCAGCAGCTTGGCAGGGACTAGGATGTACAATGAGCAGTTCTTC. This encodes CASSLAGTRMYNEQFF.

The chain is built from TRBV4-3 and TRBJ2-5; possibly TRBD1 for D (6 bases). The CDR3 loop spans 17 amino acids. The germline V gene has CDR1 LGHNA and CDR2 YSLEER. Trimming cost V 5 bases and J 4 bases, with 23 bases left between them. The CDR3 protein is CASSARWPQGFGETQYF. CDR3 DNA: TGCGCCAGCAGCGCCCGGTGGCCACAGGGTTTCGGAGAGACCCAGTACTTC.

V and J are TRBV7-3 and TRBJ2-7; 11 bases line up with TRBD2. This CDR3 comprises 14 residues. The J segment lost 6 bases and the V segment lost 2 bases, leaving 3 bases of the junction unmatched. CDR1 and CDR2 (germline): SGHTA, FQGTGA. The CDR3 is CASSLGGLAAEQYF. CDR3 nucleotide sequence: TGTGCCAGCAGCTTAGGGGGACTAGCGGCCGAGCAGTACTTC.

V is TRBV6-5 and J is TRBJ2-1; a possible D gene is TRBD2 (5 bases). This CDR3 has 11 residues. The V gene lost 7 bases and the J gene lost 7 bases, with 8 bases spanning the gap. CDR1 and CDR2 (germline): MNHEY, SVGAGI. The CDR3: CASKERNEQFF. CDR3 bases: TGTGCCAGCAAAGAGCGGAATGAGCAGTTCTTC.

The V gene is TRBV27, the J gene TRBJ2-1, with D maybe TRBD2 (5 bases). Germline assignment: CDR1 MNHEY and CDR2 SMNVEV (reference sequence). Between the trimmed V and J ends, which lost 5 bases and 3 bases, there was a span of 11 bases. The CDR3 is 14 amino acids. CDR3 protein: CASSDYTSYNEQFF. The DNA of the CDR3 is TGTGCCAGCAGTGATTACACTAGCTACAATGAGCAGTTCTTC.

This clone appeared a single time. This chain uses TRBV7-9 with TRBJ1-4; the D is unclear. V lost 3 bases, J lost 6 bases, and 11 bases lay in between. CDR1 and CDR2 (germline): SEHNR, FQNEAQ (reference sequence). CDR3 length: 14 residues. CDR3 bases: TGTGCCAGCAGCTTCAGGCAGGAGGATGAAAAACTGTTTTTT. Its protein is CASSFRQEDEKLFF.

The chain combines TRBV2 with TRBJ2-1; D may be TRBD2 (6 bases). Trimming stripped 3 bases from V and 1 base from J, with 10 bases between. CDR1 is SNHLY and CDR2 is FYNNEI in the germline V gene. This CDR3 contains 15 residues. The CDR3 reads CASSEWGESYNEQFF. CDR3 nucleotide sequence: TGTGCCAGCAGTGAGTGGGGGGAGTCCTACAATGAGCAGTTCTTC.

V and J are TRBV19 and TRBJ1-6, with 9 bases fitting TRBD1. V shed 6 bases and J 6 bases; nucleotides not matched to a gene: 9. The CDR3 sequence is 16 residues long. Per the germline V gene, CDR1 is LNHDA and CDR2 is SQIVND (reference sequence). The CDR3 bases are TGTGCCAGTAGCCCGGGACAGGGAAGGATTAATTCACCCCTCCACTTT. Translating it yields CASSPGQGRINSPLHF. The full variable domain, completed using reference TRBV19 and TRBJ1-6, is DGGITQSPKYLFRKEGQNVTLSCEQNLNHDAMYWYRQDPGQGLRLIYYSQIVNDFQKGDIAEGYSVSREKKESFPLTVTSAQKNPTAFYLCASSPGQGRINSPLHFGNGTRLTVT.

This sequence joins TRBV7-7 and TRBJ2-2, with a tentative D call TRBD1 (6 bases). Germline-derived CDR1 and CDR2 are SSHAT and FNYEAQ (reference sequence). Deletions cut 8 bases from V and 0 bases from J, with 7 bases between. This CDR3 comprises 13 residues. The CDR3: CASGQSNTGELFF. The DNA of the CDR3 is TGTGCCAGCGGACAGTCGAACACCGGGGAGCTGTTTTTT.

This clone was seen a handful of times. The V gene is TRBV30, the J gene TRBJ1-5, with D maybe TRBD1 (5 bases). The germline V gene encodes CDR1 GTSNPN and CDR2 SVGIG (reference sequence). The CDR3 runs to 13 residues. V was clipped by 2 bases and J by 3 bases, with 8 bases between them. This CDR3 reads CAWSTGLNQPQHF. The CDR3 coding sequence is TGTGCCTGGAGTACAGGACTCAATCAGCCCCAGCATTTT.

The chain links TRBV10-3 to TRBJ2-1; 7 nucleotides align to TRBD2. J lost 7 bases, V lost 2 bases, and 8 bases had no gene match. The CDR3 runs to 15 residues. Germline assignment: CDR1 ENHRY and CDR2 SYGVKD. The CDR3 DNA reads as TGTGCCATCAGTGAGGGGCCGGGAGGAGATAATGAGCAGTTCTTC. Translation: CAISEGPGGDNEQFF.

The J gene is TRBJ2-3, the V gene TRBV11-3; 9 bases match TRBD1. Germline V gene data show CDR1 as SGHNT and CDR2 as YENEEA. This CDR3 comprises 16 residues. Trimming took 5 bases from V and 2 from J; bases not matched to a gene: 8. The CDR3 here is CASSIGTGSNTDTQYF. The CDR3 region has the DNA TGTGCCAGCAGCATAGGGACAGGGTCGAACACAGATACGCAGTATTTT.

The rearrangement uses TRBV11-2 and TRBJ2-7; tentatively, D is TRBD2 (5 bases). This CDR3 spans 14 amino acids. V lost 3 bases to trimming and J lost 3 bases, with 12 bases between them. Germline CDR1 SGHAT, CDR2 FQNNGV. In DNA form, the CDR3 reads TGTGCCAGCAGCTTTAGCGAGGGCGTCTACGAGCAGTACTTC. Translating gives CASSFSEGVYEQYF.

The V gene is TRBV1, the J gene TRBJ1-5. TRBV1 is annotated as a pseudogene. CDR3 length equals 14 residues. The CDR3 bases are TGCACCAGCAGCCAAGATCCGCCTGTTCTACCCCAGCATTTT. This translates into CTSSQDPPVLPQHF.

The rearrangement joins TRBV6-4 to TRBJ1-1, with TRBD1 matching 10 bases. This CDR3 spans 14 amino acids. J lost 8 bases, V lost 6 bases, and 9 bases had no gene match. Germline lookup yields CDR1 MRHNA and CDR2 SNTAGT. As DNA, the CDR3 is TGTGCCAGCAGCCGGACAGGGGGGACTATAGAAGCTTTCTTT. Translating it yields CASSRTGGTIEAFF.

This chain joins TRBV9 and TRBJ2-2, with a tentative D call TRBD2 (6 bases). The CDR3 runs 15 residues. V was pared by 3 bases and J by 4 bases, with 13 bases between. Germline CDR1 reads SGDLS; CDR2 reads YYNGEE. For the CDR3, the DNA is TGTGCCAGCAGCGCTCGGGAGTGGGGCACCGGGGAGCTGTTTTTT. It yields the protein CASSAREWGTGELFF.

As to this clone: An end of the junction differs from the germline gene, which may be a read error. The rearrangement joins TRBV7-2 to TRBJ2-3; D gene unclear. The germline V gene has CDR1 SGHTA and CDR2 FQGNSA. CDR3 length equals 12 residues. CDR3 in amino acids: CASSLVGYTQYF. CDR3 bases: TGTGCCAGCAGCTTAGTCGGGTATACTCAGTATTTT.

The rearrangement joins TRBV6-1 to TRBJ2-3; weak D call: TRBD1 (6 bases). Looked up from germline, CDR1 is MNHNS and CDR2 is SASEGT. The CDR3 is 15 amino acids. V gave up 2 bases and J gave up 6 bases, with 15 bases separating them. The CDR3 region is CASSERSGVGDTQYF. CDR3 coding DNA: TGTGCCAGCAGTGAAAGGTCAGGGGTAGGGGATACGCAGTATTTT.

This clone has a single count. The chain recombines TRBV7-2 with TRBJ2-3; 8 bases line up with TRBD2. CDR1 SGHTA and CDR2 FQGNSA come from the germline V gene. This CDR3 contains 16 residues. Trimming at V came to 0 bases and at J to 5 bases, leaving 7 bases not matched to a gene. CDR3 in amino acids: CASSLAAGLGRDTQYF. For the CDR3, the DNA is TGTGCCAGCAGCTTAGCCGCGGGACTAGGTCGAGATACGCAGTATTTT.

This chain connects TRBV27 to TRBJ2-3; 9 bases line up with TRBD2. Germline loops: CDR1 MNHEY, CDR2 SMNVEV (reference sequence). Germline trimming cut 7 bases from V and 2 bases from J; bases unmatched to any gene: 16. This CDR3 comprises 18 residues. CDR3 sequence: CASTRLTAGGGYTDTQYF. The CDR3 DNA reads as TGTGCCAGCACCCGACTGACGGCGGGAGGGGGGTACACAGATACGCAGTATTTT.

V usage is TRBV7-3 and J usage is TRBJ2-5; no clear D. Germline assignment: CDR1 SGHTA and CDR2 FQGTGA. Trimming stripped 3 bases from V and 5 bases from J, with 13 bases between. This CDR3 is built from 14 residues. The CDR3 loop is CASSFPGVGETQYF. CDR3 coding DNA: TGTGCCAGCAGCTTCCCTGGGGTGGGTGAGACCCAGTACTTC. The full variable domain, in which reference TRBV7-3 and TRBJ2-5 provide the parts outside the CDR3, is GAGVSQTPSNKVTEKGKYVELRCDPISGHTALYWYRQSLGQGPEFLIYFQGTGAADDSGLPNDRFFAVRPEGSVSTLKIQRTERGDSAVYLCASSFPGVGETQYFGPGTRLLVL.

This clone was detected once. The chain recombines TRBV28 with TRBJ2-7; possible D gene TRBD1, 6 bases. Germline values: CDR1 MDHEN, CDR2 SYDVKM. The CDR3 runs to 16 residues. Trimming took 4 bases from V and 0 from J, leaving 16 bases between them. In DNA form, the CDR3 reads TGTGCCAGCAGTTCCTCCGGGACATCTCGCTCCTACGAGCAGTACTTC. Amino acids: CASSSSGTSRSYEQYF.

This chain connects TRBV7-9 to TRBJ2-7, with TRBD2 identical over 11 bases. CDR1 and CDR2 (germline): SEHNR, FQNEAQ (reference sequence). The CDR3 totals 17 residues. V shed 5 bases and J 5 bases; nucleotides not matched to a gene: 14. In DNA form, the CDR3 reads TGTGCCAGCAGCGTCGGGACTAGCGGAAGAAGGAGCAACGAGCAGTACTTC. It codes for CASSVGTSGRRSNEQYF. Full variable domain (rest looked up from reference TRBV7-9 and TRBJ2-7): DTGVSQNPRHKITKRGQNVTFRCDPISEHNRLYWYRQTLGQGPEFLTYFQNEAQLEKSRLLSDRFSAERPKGSFSTLEIQRTEQGDSAMYLCASSVGTSGRRSNEQYFGPGTRLTVT.

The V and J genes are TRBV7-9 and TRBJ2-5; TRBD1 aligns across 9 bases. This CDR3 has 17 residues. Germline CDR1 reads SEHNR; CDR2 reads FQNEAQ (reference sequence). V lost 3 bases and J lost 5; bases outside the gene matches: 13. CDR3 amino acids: CASSFLFGTGRIETQYF. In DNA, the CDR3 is TGTGCCAGCAGCTTTCTATTCGGGACAGGGCGTATCGAGACCCAGTACTTC.

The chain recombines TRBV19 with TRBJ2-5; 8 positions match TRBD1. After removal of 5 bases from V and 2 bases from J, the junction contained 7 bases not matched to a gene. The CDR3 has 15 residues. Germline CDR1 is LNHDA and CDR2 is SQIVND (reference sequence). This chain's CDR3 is CASSVRQGKQETQYF. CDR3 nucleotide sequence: TGTGCCAGTAGTGTTAGACAGGGGAAACAAGAGACCCAGTACTTC.

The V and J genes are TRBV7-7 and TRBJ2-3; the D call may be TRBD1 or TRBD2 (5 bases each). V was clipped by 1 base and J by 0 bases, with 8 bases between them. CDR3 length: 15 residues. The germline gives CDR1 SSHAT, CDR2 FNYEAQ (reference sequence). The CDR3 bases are TGTGCCAGCAGCTTAGGGGGGACCAGCACAGATACGCAGTATTTT. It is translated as CASSLGGTSTDTQYF.

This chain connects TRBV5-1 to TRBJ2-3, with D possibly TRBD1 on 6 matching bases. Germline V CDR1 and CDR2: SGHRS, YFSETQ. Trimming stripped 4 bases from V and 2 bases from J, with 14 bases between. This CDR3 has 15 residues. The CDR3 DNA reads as TGCGCCAGCAGCAGTACAGGGACCCCCACAGATACGCAGTATTTT. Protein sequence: CASSSTGTPTDTQYF.